This is a list of T cell receptor beta chains from one sample in a study of shared clonotypes between healthy human individuals. Sequenced by immunoSEQ multiplex PCR; TCRdb stores in-frame clones only, minus some. The sample has roughly 500,000 clones; 95% to 96% are singletons. Input material: naive CD4+ T cells sorted from blood. All receptors derive from a woman aged 25 to 39 in good health. Both conserved end residues are part of each CDR3. Each record gives: J gene, V gene, CDR3 protein.

TRBJ1-5 | TRBV19 | CASSNQGGNQPQHF
TRBJ2-1 | TRBV5-1 | CASSAGSSYNEQFF
TRBJ1-6 | TRBV7-8 | CASSLAGVVRDRGSPLHF
TRBJ2-6 | TRBV19 | CASSIQPLRRISGANVLTF
TRBJ1-2 | TRBV10-3 | CAISESPGPHYGYTF
TRBJ2-7 | TRBV7-2 | CASRPTSGGTYEQYF
TRBJ1-5 | TRBV29-1 | CSVESGGGQPQHF
TRBJ2-3 | TRBV29-1 | CSVPSGRGDTQYF
TRBJ2-7 | TRBV11-3 | CASSLWEGYEQYF
TRBJ2-7 | TRBV27 | CASKPGQPGIYEQYF
TRBJ2-7 | TRBV7-2 | CASSSARGTPQRSYEQYF
TRBJ2-7 | TRBV6-5 | CASRNDEAYEQYF
TRBJ1-5 | TRBV19 | CASSYLAGVNQPQHF
TRBJ2-3 | TRBV10-2 | CASIIQGRDTQYF
TRBJ1-3 | TRBV29-1 | CSVGGTITGNTIYF
TRBJ2-7 | TRBV10-2 | CASSDSLSSYEQYF
TRBJ2-2 | TRBV14 | CASSLAHRGRTGELFF
TRBJ1-2 | TRBV2 | CASSERQVSYGYTF
. | TRBV19 | CASSSGAKTYEQYF
TRBJ2-1 | TRBV9 | CASSTFSGSRAGQFF
TRBJ2-7 | TRBV10-3 | CAISELGSGSSYEQYF
TRBJ2-7 | TRBV7-9 | CASRPGEVRHEQYF
TRBJ2-2 | TRBV10-2 | CASRFSGSGELFF
TRBJ2-3 | TRBV6-5 | CASREGQGWTDTQYF
TRBJ2-7 | TRBV18 | CASSPDYEQYF
TRBJ2-5 | TRBV18 | CASSSLAEETQYF
TRBJ2-1 | TRBV7-2 | CASSPQGYREQFF
TRBJ2-7 | TRBV7-9 | CASSLSWGPHEQYF
TRBJ2-7 | TRBV5-6 | CASSRFNLRGEQYF
TRBJ2-7 | TRBV5-1 | CASRTSGSYEQYF
TRBJ2-7 | TRBV18 | CASSPTMGLDEQYF
TRBJ1-3 | TRBV5-1 | CASSLEKAGNTIYF
TRBJ2-7 | TRBV6-5 | CASRPRTGSYEQYF
TRBJ2-7 | TRBV7-9 | CASSLAGTSGGGYEQYF
TRBJ2-3 | TRBV5-4 | CASSLQGVADTQYF
TRBJ1-1 | TRBV30 | CAWSPLGLGTEAFF
TRBJ1-2 | TRBV4-1 | CASSQVPVYYGYTF
TRBJ2-7 | TRBV28 | CAIGQGPLMSNYEQYF
TRBJ2-1 | TRBV10-3 | CAISTGLNYNEQFF
TRBJ1-2 | TRBV6-1 | CATKTSEGAYGYTF
TRBJ2-5 | TRBV7-2 | CASSLVPRREETQYF
TRBJ2-3 | TRBV18 | CASSPSTSFTDTQYF
TRBJ1-4 | TRBV5-1 | CASSLEGGAEKLFF
TRBJ2-7 | TRBV15 | CATSPGGSYEQYF
TRBJ1-2 | TRBV28 | CASKGQLYGYTF
TRBJ2-7 | TRBV15 | CATSRAGAGDNEQYF
TRBJ1-2 | TRBV28 | CASSFGSRYNYGYTF
TRBJ2-1 | TRBV5-6 | CASSGTGSYNEQFF
TRBJ2-1 | TRBV25-1 | CASSDVSDNSGEQFF
TRBJ2-7 | TRBV5-1 | CASSWDRPPLYEQYF
TRBJ2-7 | TRBV5-6 | CASSWGTGGYEQYF
TRBJ2-1 | TRBV2 | CASEGQGKGNEQFF